This T cell receptor (beta chain) originates from a study of blood T cells in healthy people across ages. Ranging in age from about 6 to 90, the donors were healthy Caucasian individuals from Russia. Each donor's blood draw was around 10 milliliters of peripheral blood. Total RNA amounts of at least 6 micrograms were extracted per sample. The V gene's germline CDR1 is LGHDT and CDR2 YNNKEL (reference sequence). Trimming took 3 bases from V and 1 from J, leaving 7 bases between them. CDR3 length equals 13 residues. This clonotype has a count of ten or more. A second PCR of about 6 to 12 cycles used a sample-barcoded 5' primer and a J-beta primer mix. Every cDNA molecule bore a tag from a template-switch adaptor containing 12 random nucleotides. TCRdb used MiXCR to reprocess the 5' RACE reads, holding one entry per CDR3 protein. The sample includes 1.5 million or so distinct CDR3 sequences, roughly two fifths of them seen just once.

This receptor was obtained from a woman younger than 30 in good health. The chain is built from TRBV3-1 and TRBJ2-7; unclear D gene. Sequencing was performed on blood. The CDR3 reads CASSQGTSYEQYF. The CDR3 coding sequence is TGTGCCAGCAGCCAGGGTACTTCCTACGAGCAGTACTTC.